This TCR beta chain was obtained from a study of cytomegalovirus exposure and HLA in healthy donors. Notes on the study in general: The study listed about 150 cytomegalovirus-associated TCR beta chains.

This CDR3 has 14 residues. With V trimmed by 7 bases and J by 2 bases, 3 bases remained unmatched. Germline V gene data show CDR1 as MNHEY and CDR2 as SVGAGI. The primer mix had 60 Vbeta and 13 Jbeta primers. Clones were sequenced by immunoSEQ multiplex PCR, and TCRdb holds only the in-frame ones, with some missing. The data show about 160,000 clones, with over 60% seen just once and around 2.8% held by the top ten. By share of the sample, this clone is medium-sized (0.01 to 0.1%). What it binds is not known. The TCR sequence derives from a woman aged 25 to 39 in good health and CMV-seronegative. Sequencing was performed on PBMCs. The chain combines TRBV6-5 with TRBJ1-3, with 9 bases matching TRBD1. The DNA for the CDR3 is TGTGCCAGCAAACAGGGGGCCGCTGGAAACACCATATATTTT. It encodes CASKQGAAGNTIYF.